These 5 T cell receptor beta chains were all obtained from the same sample, sequenced in a study of early T cells in non-severe SARS-CoV-2 infection. TCRdb analysed the 5' RACE reads with MiXCR anew, one entry per CDR3 protein. The repertoire has some 57,000 distinct CDR3 sequences, 5.5% to 6.5% of them found once; the top ten carry about 6.8%. Specimen: whole blood. The receptors originated from an adult who was a healthcare worker with PCR-confirmed SARS-CoV-2 infection or an uninfected control (not recorded which).

This clonotype was detected ten times or more. The rearrangement joins TRBV6-5 to TRBJ2-2; 8 nucleotides line up with TRBD1. Germline CDR1 reads MNHEY; CDR2 reads SVGAGI. The CDR3 runs to 15 residues. The trim removed 7 bases at V and 4 bases at J, leaving 8 bases unmatched. CDR3 in amino acids: CASTRQGTSTGELFF. CDR3 bases: TGTGCCAGCACTAGACAGGGGACATCCACCGGGGAGCTGTTTTTT.

V usage is TRBV6-1 and J usage is TRBJ2-1, with no clear D. The CDR3 totals 14 residues. Germline values: CDR1 MNHNS, CDR2 SASEGT. Between the trimmed V and J ends, which lost 10 bases and 2 bases, there was a span of 15 bases. The DNA of the CDR3 is TGTGCCACTCTTTACGGGCAGGCCTACAATGAGCAGTTCTTC. Translation gives CATLYGQAYNEQFF.

Only a few counts were recorded for this clonotype. This chain links TRBV11-2 with TRBJ2-1; D uncertain. There are 13 residues in the CDR3. Germline-derived CDR1 and CDR2 are SGHAT and FQNNGV. Trimming removed 0 bases from V and 10 bases from J, with 10 bases in between. CDR3 nucleotides: TGTGCCAGCAGCTTAGATCCGCCAAGGGAGCAGTTCTTC. Its protein product is CASSLDPPREQFF. The full variable domain, completed using reference TRBV11-2 and TRBJ2-1, is EAGVAQSPRYKIIEKRQSVAFWCNPISGHATLYWYQQILGQGPKLLIQFQNNGVVDDSQLPKDRFSAERLKGVDSTLKIQPAKLEDSAVYLCASSLDPPREQFFGPGTRLTVL.

The chain is built from TRBV3-1 and TRBJ2-7; D is unresolved. Deletions cut 0 bases from V and 2 bases from J, with 11 bases between. CDR1 and CDR2 (germline): LGHDT, YNNKEL (reference sequence). This CDR3 is 15 amino acids long. The CDR3 sequence is CASSQDQRKTYEQYF. The CDR3 nucleotides are TGTGCCAGCAGCCAAGATCAAAGAAAAACCTACGAGCAGTACTTC.

V and J are TRBV6-5 and TRBJ2-2, with no clear D. The CDR3 covers 13 residues. Between the trimmed V and J ends, which lost 2 bases and 5 bases, there was a span of 6 bases. In germline, CDR1 is MNHEY, CDR2 SVGAGI. The CDR3 loop reads CASSYEWTGELFF. DNA for the CDR3: TGTGCCAGCAGTTACGAATGGACCGGGGAGCTGTTTTTT.